In this sample, the clone carrying this TCR beta chain turned up many times. The target antigen is unknown. The data were taken from a study of T cells in Graves' hyperthyroidism and ophthalmopathy. General study results and limits: The model made its ophthalmopathy prediction, and onset followed a median about 6 months later.

Authors of the study amplified TCR beta CDR3 regions from RNA transcripts. During a first-round RT-PCR of the TCR CDR3, the HTBI primer set was used. TCRdb fed the multiplex PCR reads into MiXCR, producing one record per CDR3 protein. The sample records around 690,000 distinct CDR3 sequences, less than 25% being singletons. Uncontrolled infections, other autoimmune diseases, pregnancy or lactation led to exclusion of patients. The study based diagnoses on clinical symptoms, serum thyroxine and TRAb, thyroid ultrasound and orbital computed tomography. Source material for PBMCs was roughly 10 ml fresh peripheral blood. The source is a man aged 30-40 years with Graves' ophthalmopathy. The sequencing input was blood.

The CDR3 is CATSDRTGLVADTQYF. The CDR3 DNA is TGTGCCACCAGTGATCGTACCGGACTAGTGGCAGATACGCAGTATTTT. J is TRBJ2-3 and V is TRBV24-1, with 7 nucleotides matching TRBD2. Germline CDR1 KGHDR, CDR2 SFDVKD. The CDR3 covers 16 residues. Germline trimming cut 3 bases from V and 4 bases from J; bases unmatched to any gene: 9.